Below are 6 T cell receptor beta chains sequenced from a single sample in a study of read filtering for tumor transcriptome and immune sequencing. Molecular barcoded adaptors covering alpha/delta and beta/gamma chains were used on about 0.4 ug RNA. In TCRdb, the reads were re-called with MiXCR into one record per CDR3 protein. Of roughly 41,000 distinct CDR3 sequences in the sample, roughly 13% were seen once. Sequenced: a population of CD138-negative cells sorted from bone marrow. These receptors all come from a donor aged 40 or over with multiple myeloma.

The sample holds many counts of this clonotype. This rearrangement joins TRBV5-6 to TRBJ2-4, with a tentative D call TRBD1 (5 bases). V was trimmed by 4 bases and J by 9 bases, leaving 14 bases between them. The germline CDR1 and CDR2 sequences are SGHDT and YYEEEE. The CDR3 consists of 13 residues. CDR3 amino acids: CASSAGQRAIQYF. Written as DNA, the CDR3 is TGTGCCAGCAGCGCCGGACAAAGGGCCATTCAGTACTTC.

This clonotype was counted ten times or more. The chain joins TRBV5-1 to TRBJ2-5; 10 nucleotides agree with TRBD2. The CDR3 length is 15 residues. Germline trimming cut 4 bases from V and 4 bases from J; bases unmatched to any gene: 7. CDR1 is SGHRS, CDR2 YFSETQ, per germline. The CDR3 reads CASSDLPSGRETQYF. In DNA form, the CDR3 reads TGCGCCAGCAGCGATCTCCCTAGCGGGAGAGAGACCCAGTACTTC.

This clonotype was recorded many times. The chain recombines TRBV20-1 with TRBJ1-1; no definite D call. The CDR3 is made up of 10 amino acids. Per the germline V gene, CDR1 is DFQATT and CDR2 is SNEGSKA (reference sequence). The V gene lost 2 bases and the J gene lost 7 bases, with 5 bases spanning the gap. The CDR3 bases are TGCAGTGCTAGAAAAATTGAAGCTTTCTTT. Translated: CSARKIEAFF.

The chain links TRBV7-2 to TRBJ1-1; 8 bases align to TRBD1. Germline V lookup: CDR1 SGHTA, CDR2 FQGNSA. The CDR3 consists of 15 residues. V lost 5 bases to trimming and J lost 6 bases; unmatched junction nucleotides: 11. Written as DNA, the CDR3 is TGTGCCAGCAGCCTCCAGGGGGCTCGAGGGGCTGAAGCTTTCTTT. Translated, it gives CASSLQGARGAEAFF.

The table lists this clonotype with many counts. V usage is TRBV7-9 and J usage is TRBJ2-7, with a tentative D call TRBD2 (5 bases). Germline V gives CDR1 SEHNR, CDR2 FQNEAQ (reference sequence). V was cut by 3 bases and J by 5 bases, with 14 bases left in between. The CDR3 sequence is 14 residues long. The DNA for the CDR3 is TGTGCCAGCAGCTTCCGGGCCGAAGCGGACGAGCAGTACTTC. This encodes CASSFRAEADEQYF.

The table lists this clonotype with a few counts. The CDR3 coding sequence is TGTGCCAGCAGCCAAGGTCCCGGGGGTTCCTACGAGCAGTACTTC. Protein product: CASSQGPGGSYEQYF. The V gene is TRBV3-1, the J gene TRBJ2-7; D might be TRBD2 (6 bases). The CDR3 totals 15 residues. V shed 1 base and J shed 1 base, with 11 bases lying between them. Looked up from germline, CDR1 is LGHDT and CDR2 is YNNKEL (reference sequence).